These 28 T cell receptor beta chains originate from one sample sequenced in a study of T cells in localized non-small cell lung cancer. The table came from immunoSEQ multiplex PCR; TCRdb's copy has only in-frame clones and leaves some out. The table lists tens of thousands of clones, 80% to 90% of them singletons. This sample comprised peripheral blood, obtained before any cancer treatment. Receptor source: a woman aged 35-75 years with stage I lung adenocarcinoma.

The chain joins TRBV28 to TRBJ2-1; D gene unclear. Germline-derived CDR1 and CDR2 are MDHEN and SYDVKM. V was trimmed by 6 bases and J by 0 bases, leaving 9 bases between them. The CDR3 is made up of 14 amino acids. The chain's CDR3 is CASRKTSSYNEQFF. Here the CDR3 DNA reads TGTGCCAGCAGGAAAACAAGCTCCTACAATGAGCAGTTCTTC. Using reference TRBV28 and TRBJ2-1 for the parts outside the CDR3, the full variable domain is DVKVTQSSRYLVKRTGEKVFLECVQDMDHENMFWYRQDPGLGLRLIYFSYDVKMKEKGDIPEGYSVSREKKERFSLILESASTNQTSMYLCASRKTSSYNEQFFGPGTRLTVL.

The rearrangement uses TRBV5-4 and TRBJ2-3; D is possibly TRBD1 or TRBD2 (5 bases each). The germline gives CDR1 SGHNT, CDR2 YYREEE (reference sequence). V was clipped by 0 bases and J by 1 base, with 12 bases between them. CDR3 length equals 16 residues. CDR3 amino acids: CASSLVGGRGTDTQYF. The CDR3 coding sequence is TGTGCCAGCAGCTTGGTTGGGGGTAGGGGCACAGATACGCAGTATTTT.

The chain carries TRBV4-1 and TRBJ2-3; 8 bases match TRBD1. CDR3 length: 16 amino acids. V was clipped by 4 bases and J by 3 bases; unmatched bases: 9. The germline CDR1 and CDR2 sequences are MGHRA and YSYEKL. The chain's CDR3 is CASSPYGQGATDTQYF. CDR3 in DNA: TGCGCCAGCAGCCCCTATGGACAGGGCGCGACAGATACGCAGTATTTT.

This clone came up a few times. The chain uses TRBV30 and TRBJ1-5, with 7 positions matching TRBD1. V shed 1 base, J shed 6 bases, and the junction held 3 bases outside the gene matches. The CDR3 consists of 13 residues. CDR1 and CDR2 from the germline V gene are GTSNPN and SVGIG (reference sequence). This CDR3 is CAWSGTGLQPQHF. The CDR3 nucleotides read TGTGCCTGGAGTGGGACAGGACTTCAGCCCCAGCATTTT.

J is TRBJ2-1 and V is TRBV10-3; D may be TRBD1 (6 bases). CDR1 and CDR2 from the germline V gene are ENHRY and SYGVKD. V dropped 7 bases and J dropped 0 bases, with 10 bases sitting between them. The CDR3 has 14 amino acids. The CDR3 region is CAINGQNSYNEQFF. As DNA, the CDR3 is TGTGCCATCAATGGACAGAACTCCTACAATGAGCAGTTCTTC.

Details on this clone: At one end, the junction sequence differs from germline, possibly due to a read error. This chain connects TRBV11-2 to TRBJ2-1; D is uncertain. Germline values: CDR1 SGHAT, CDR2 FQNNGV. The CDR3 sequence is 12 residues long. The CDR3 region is CASSAFAVERFF. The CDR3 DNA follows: TGTGCCAGCAGCGCCTTTGCGGTTGAGCGGTTCTTC.

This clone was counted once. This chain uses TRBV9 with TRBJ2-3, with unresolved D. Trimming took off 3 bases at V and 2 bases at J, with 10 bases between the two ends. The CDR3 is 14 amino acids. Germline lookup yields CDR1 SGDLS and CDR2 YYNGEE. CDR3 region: CASSGPSATDTQYF. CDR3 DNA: TGTGCCAGCAGCGGTCCTAGTGCCACAGATACGCAGTATTTT.

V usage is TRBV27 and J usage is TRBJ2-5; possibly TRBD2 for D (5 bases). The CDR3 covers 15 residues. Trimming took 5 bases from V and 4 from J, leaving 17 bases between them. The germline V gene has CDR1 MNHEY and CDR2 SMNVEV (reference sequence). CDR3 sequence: CASSPSRTGIETQYF. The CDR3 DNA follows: TGTGCCAGCAGTCCGTCCCGGACCGGGATAGAGACCCAGTACTTC.

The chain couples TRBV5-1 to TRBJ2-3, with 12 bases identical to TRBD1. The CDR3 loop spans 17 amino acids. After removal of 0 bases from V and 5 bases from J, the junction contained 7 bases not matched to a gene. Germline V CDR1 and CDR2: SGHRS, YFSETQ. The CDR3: CASSLAGTGGIGDTQYF. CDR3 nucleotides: TGCGCCAGCAGCTTGGCCGGGACAGGGGGCATTGGAGATACGCAGTATTTT.

This CDR3 reads CATSRQGLTDTQYF. CDR3 nucleotides: TGTGCCACCAGCAGACAGGGTTTGACGGATACGCAGTATTTT. This chain connects TRBV15 to TRBJ2-3; D is possibly TRBD1 (5 bases). V lost 2 bases, J lost 6 bases, and 12 bases lay in between. Germline V lookup: CDR1 LNHNV, CDR2 YYDKDF (reference sequence). This CDR3 is built from 14 residues.

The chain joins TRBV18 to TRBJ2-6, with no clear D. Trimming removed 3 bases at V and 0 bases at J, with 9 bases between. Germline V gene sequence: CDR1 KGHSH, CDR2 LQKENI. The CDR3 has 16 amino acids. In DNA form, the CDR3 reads TGTGCCAGCTCACCCCGCACAAGCTCTGGGGCCAACGTCCTGACTTTC. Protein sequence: CASSPRTSSGANVLTF.

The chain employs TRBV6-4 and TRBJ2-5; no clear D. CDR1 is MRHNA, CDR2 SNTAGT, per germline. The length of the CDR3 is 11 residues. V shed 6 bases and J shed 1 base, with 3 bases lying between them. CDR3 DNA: TGTGCCAGCAGGGCCCAAGAGACCCAGTACTTC. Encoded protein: CASRAQETQYF.

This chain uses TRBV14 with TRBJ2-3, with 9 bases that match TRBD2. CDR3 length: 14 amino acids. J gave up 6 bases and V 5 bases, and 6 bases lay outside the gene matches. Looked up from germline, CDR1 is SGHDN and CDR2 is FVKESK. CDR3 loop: CASSRRTSADTQYF. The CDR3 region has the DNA TGTGCCAGCAGCAGGCGGACTAGCGCGGATACGCAGTATTTT. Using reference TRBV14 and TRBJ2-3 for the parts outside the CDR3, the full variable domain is EAGVTQFPSHSVIEKGQTVTLRCDPISGHDNLYWYRRVMGKEIKFLLHFVKESKQDESGMPNNRFLAERTGGTYSTLKVQPAELEDSGVYFCASSRRTSADTQYFGPGTRLTVL.

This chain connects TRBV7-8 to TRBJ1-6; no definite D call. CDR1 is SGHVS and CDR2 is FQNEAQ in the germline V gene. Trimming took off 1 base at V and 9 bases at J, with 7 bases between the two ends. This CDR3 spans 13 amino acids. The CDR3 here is CASSLDLGSPLHF. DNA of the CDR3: TGTGCCAGCAGCTTAGATCTAGGTTCACCCCTCCACTTT.

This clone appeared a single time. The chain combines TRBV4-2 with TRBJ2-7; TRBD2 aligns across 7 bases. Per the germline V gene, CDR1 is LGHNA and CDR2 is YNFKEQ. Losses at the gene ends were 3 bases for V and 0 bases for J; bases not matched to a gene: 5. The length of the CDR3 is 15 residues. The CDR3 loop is CASSQGGSNSYEQYF. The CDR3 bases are TGTGCCAGCAGCCAGGGGGGGAGTAACTCCTACGAGCAGTACTTC.

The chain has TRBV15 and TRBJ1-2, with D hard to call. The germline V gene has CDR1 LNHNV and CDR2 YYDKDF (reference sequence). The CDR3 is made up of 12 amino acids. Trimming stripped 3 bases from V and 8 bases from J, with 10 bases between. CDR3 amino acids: CATSSTTAGYTF. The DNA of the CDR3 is TGTGCCACCAGCAGTACTACCGCCGGCTACACCTTC.

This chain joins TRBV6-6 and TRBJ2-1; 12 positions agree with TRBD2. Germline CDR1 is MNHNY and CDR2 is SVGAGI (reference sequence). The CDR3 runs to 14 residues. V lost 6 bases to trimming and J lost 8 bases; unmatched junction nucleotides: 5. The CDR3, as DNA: TGTGCCAGCAGAGGACTAGCGGGAACGGATGAGCAGTTCTTC. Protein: CASRGLAGTDEQFF.

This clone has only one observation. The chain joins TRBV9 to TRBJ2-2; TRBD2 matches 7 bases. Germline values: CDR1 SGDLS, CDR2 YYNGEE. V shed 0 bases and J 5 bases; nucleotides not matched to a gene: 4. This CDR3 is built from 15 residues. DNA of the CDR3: TGTGCCAGCAGCGTAGAGGGACTAATTACCGGGGAGCTGTTTTTT. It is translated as CASSVEGLITGELFF.

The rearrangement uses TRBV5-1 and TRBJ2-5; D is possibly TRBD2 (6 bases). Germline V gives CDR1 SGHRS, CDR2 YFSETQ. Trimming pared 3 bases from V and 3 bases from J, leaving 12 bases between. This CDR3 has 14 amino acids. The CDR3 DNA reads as TGCGCCAGCAGCTCTGGGACTGCAGAAGAGACCCAGTACTTC. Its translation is CASSSGTAEETQYF.

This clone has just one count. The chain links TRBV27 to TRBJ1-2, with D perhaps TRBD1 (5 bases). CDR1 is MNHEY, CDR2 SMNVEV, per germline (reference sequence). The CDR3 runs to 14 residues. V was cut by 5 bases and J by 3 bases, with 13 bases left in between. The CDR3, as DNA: TGTGCCAGCAGTAGCGGGACGGACTACTATGGCTACACCTTC. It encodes CASSSGTDYYGYTF.

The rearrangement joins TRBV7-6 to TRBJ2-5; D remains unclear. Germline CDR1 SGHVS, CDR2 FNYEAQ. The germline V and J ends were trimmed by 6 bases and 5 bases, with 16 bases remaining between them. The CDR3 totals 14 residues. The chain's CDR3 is CASSSKRFWETQYF. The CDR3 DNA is TGTGCCAGCAGTTCGAAGAGGTTTTGGGAGACCCAGTACTTC.

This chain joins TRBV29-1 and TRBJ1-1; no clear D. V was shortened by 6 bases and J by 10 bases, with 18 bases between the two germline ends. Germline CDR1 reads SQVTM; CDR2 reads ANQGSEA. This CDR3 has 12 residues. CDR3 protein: CSVGKEGGGAFF. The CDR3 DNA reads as TGCAGCGTGGGGAAGGAGGGCGGAGGAGCTTTCTTT.

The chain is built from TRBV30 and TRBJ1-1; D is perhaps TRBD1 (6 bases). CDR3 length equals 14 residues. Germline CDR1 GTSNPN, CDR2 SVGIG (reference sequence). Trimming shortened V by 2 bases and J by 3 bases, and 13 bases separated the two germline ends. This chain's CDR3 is CAWSTGGADTEAFF. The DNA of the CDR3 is TGTGCCTGGAGTACCGGGGGCGCGGACACTGAAGCTTTCTTT. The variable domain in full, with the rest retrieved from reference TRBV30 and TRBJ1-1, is SQTIHQWPATLVQPVGSPLSLECTVEGTSNPNLYWYRQAAGRGLQLLFYSVGIGQISSEVPQNLSASRPQDRQFILSSKKLLLSDSGFYLCAWSTGGADTEAFFGQGTRLTVV.

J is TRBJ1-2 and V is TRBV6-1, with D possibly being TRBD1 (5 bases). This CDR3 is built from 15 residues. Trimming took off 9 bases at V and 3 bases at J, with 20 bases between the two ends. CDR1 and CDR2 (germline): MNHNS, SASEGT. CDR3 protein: CASALFLQGDYGYTF. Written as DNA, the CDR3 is TGTGCCAGTGCCCTCTTCCTGCAGGGAGACTATGGCTACACCTTC.

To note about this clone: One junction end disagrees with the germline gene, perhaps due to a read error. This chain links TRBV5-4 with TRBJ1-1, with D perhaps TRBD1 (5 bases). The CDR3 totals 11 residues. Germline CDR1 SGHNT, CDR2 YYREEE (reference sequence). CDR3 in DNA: TGTGCCAGCAGTTTGGGGGTGAAGGCTTTCTTT. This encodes CASSLGVKAFF.

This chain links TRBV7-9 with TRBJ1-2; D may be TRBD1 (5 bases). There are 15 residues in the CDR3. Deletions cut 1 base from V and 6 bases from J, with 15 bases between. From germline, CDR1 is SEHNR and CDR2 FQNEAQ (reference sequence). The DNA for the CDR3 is TGTGCCAGCAGCTTAGTTGGCAGGGTTGGTCATGGCTACACCTTC. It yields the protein CASSLVGRVGHGYTF.

CDR3 in amino acids: CASRGFDEQFF. The CDR3, as DNA: TGCGCCAGCAGGGGGTTCGATGAGCAGTTCTTC. The rearrangement uses TRBV4-1 and TRBJ2-1; no firm D call. Trimming removed 6 bases at V and 8 bases at J, with 8 bases between. Germline CDR1 and CDR2: MGHRA and YSYEKL. The CDR3 consists of 11 residues.

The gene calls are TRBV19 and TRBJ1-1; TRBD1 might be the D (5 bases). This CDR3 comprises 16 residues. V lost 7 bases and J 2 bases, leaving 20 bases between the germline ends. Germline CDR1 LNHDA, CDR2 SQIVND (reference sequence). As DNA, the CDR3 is TGTGCCAGTACCCCACCCGTTGGGACGGTTAACACTGAAGCTTTCTTT. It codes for CASTPPVGTVNTEAFF. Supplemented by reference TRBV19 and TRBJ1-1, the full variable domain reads DGGITQSPKYLFRKEGQNVTLSCEQNLNHDAMYWYRQDPGQGLRLIYYSQIVNDFQKGDIAEGYSVSREKKESFPLTVTSAQKNPTAFYLCASTPPVGTVNTEAFFGQGTRLTVV.